The rows below give T cell receptor beta chains drawn from one sample of a study of cytotoxic CD8 clonotypes in ibrutinib-treated CLL. TCRdb's table, derived via immunoSEQ multiplex PCR, lists solely in-frame clones and lacks some. The sample comprises approximately 320,000 clones, under 70% of which are singletons, and roughly 6% rests with the top ten. Material: PBMCs, obtained after 36 months of ibrutinib treatment. The receptors shown here come from a human donor with chronic lymphocytic leukemia. CDR3s include the opening cysteine and the closing phenylalanine or tryptophan. The D gene is left open where the match is weak. Part of the rows lack a size; the others show once, few, many or a class for expanded clones.

J | D | V | size | DNA | CDR3
TRBJ2-5 | . | TRBV11-3 | . | TGTGCCAGCAGCTTTCTTGCCGGGGGAGAGACCCAGTACTTC | CASSFLAGGETQYF
TRBJ2-1 | TRBD2 | TRBV29-1 | . | TGCAGCGTTGAAAGCGGGAGCAAGTATGAGCAGTTCTTC | CSVESGSKYEQFF
TRBJ2-3 | TRBD2 | TRBV10-3 | . | TGTGCCATCAGTGAAATACGCGGGGGGGCCACAGATACGCAGTATTTT | CAISEIRGGATDTQYF
TRBJ2-4 | TRBD2 | TRBV19 | few | TGTGCCAGTAGTTGGGCTCCCCAGACTAGCGGCTTTCAGTACTTC | CASSWAPQTSGFQYF
TRBJ2-5 | TRBD2 | TRBV9 | . | TGTGCCAGCAATACCGGGACTAGCGGGGAGACCCAGTACTTC | CASNTGTSGETQYF
TRBJ1-2 | . | TRBV4-1 | . | TGCGCCAGCAGCCAAGGGCAGGGCGAGGCCCGTGTGGGCTACACCTTC | CASSQGQGEARVGYTF
TRBJ2-1 | TRBD2 | TRBV7-2 | . | TGTGCCAGCGCGCGACTAGCGGGGTCTTACAATGAGCAGTTCTTC | CASARLAGSYNEQFF
TRBJ1-5 | . | TRBV5-8 | . | TGTGCCAGCAGCAACGCCCGAACCCGTCGGAGCAATCAGCCCCAGCATTTT | CASSNARTRRSNQPQHF
TRBJ1-2 | . | TRBV6-5 | . | TGTGCCAGCAGTTACGTCGGGGGCAACTATGGCTACACCTTC | CASSYVGGNYGYTF
TRBJ1-1 | . | TRBV19 | once | TGTGCCAGTAGTATGGAAGGGAAAGCGGCGAACACTGAAGCTTTCTTT | CASSMEGKAANTEAFF
TRBJ2-2 | . | TRBV2 | . | TGTGCCAGCAGTGTAGGAGCCGAAGATTACACCGGGGAGCTGTTTTTT | CASSVGAEDYTGELFF
TRBJ2-5 | TRBD1 | TRBV2 | . | TGTGCCAGCAGATACGGGGACAGGGGAGCGGAGACCCAGTACTTC | CASRYGDRGAETQYF
TRBJ2-1 | . | TRBV27 | . | TGTGCCAGCAGTTTAAGGGTGAGGAGGAGCTCCTACAATGAGCAGTTCTTC | CASSLRVRRSSYNEQFF
TRBJ2-7 | . | TRBV2 | . | TGTGCCAGCAGAAGGGACATTGGGTCATCCTACGAGCAGTACTTC | CASRRDIGSSYEQYF
TRBJ2-5 | . | TRBV11-2 | once | TGTGCCAGCAGCTTTGGTCGACGTACGTCCCCGGAGGAGACCCAGTACTTC | CASSFGRRTSPEETQYF
TRBJ2-7 | . | TRBV6-5 | . | TGTGCCAGCAGTTACCGACGGACACCCTACGAGCAGTACTTC | CASSYRRTPYEQYF
TRBJ2-6 | . | TRBV5-1 | . | TGCGCCAGCAGCTTGTCTCCGGATAGCTCTGGGGCCAACGTCCTGACTTTC | CASSLSPDSSGANVLTF
TRBJ2-7 | TRBD2 | TRBV7-2 | few | TGTGCCAGCAGCTTATTTCCCAGCGGGGGGGCGCAAGAGCAGTACTTC | CASSLFPSGGAQEQYF
TRBJ1-1 | TRBD1 | TRBV7-8 | . | TGTGCCAGCAGGACAGGGAAATCGGGTGAAGCTTTCTTT | CASRTGKSGEAFF
TRBJ1-1 | . | TRBV5-6 | . | TGTGCCAGCAGCCCGGGGTGGGGGCGCGGGAACACTGAAGCTTTCTTT | CASSPGWGRGNTEAFF
TRBJ1-1 | . | TRBV7-6 | . | TGTGCCAGCAGCTTAAAGGCACAGGGGAACACTGAAGCTTTCTTT | CASSLKAQGNTEAFF
TRBJ2-3 | . | TRBV29-1 | . | TGCAGCGTTGAAGGGGGGGCCAAACCAAGGGCAGATACGCAGTATTTT | CSVEGGAKPRADTQYF
TRBJ1-2 | . | TRBV7-2 | . | TGTGCCAGCAGCTTAGGCCCCGGACAGCGGATCTATGGCTACACCTTC | CASSLGPGQRIYGYTF
TRBJ1-4 | TRBD1 | TRBV5-1 | . | TGCGCCAGCTCCAACCGGGACAGGGAGAATGAAAAACTGTTTTTT | CASSNRDRENEKLFF
TRBJ1-1 | . | TRBV11-2 | . | TGTGCCAGCAGCTTCCCAGGGAGTCAAATGAACACTGAAGCTTTCTTT | CASSFPGSQMNTEAFF
TRBJ2-7 | . | TRBV6-6 | . | TGTGCCAGCAGTTACCAGGGGATTCGAAACTCCTACGAGCAGTACTTC | CASSYQGIRNSYEQYF
TRBJ2-5 | TRBD1 | TRBV10-3 | . | TGTGCCATCAGTGATTTGCAGGGGGTAGAGACCCAGTACTTC | CAISDLQGVETQYF
TRBJ2-3 | TRBD2 | TRBV7-3 | . | TGTGCCAGCAGCTTATGGTCCGGGGGGAATGCAGATACGCAGTATTTT | CASSLWSGGNADTQYF
TRBJ2-7 | . | TRBV29-1 | . | TGCAGCGTCTCCACTATTGCCCACGAGCAGTACTTC | CSVSTIAHEQYF
TRBJ2-7 | TRBD2 | TRBV10-3 | . | TGTGCCACCACCGGGACTAGCGGGGTGTTAGACTTC | CATTGTSGVLDF
TRBJ2-7 | . | TRBV7-6 | few | TGTGCCAGCAGCTTAGAAATGGGACGCCACACCTCCTACGAGCAGTACTTC | CASSLEMGRHTSYEQYF
TRBJ2-3 | . | TRBV2 | . | TGTGCCAGCAGTGACAGGGATGGGGCAGATACGCAGTATTTT | CASSDRDGADTQYF
TRBJ2-2 | . | TRBV9 | . | TGTGCCAGCAGCGTAGTCGAACCCTCCGGGGAGCTGTTTTTT | CASSVVEPSGELFF
TRBJ2-2 | . | TRBV29-1 | few | TGCAGCGTCCTCACCGGGGAGCTGTTTTTT | CSVLTGELFF
TRBJ1-3 | . | TRBV10-3 | few | TGTGCCATCAGTGATGCCTACTCTGGAAACACCATATATTTT | CAISDAYSGNTIYF
TRBJ2-5 | . | TRBV25-1 | . | TGTGCCAGCAGCTTACACGGAATTCAAGAGACCCAGTACTTC | CASSLHGIQETQYF
TRBJ1-6 | . | TRBV5-1 | . | TGCGCCAGCAGTCCTGGCATAAATTCACCCCTCCACTTT | CASSPGINSPLHF
TRBJ2-7 | . | TRBV5-1 | once | TGCGCCAGCAGCTACGACTACGAGCAGTACTTC | CASSYDYEQYF
TRBJ1-2 | . | TRBV6-1 | . | TGTGCCAGCAGTGAAGAAGGGTTGACGTTC | CASSEEGLTF
TRBJ2-7 | TRBD1 | TRBV7-3 | . | TGTGCCAGCAGCGGGCACCGGGACAGGGAGACTGGGAGCTACGAGCAGTACTTC | CASSGHRDRETGSYEQYF
TRBJ2-5 | . | TRBV7-6 | once | TGTGCCAGCAGCTTAGCTATTAGTGCGACAGAGACCCAAGAGACCCAGTACTTC | CASSLAISATETQETQYF
TRBJ2-7 | . | TRBV7-9 | . | TGTGCCAGCGGCGTGGGGTTGGGCGAGCAGTACTTC | CASGVGLGEQYF
TRBJ1-2 | TRBD1 | TRBV15 | . | TGTGCCACCAGCCGAAGTAAAGGACAGGGCGACGATGGCTACACCTTC | CATSRSKGQGDDGYTF
TRBJ1-1 | TRBD1 | TRBV7-9 | . | TGTGCCAGCAGCTTAACAGGGGGGAACACTGAAGCTTTCTTT | CASSLTGGNTEAFF
TRBJ2-2 | TRBD1 | TRBV28 | . | TGTGCCAGCAGTTTACAAAGGACAGGAAAAAAATCGAACACCGGGGAGCTGTTTTTT | CASSLQRTGKKSNTGELFF
TRBJ2-1 | TRBD2 | TRBV15 | . | TGTGCCACCAGCAGAGGACTAGCGGGGGAACGGTACAATGAGCAGTTCTTC | CATSRGLAGERYNEQFF
TRBJ2-3 | . | TRBV19 | once | TGTGCCAGTAGTATGGGACTCGTTGAAGGAGCGGATACGCAGTATTTT | CASSMGLVEGADTQYF
TRBJ2-3 | TRBD1 | TRBV11-3 | . | TGTGCCAGCAGCTTAGGACGCATCAGGGGGCCAGATACGCAGTATTTT | CASSLGRIRGPDTQYF
TRBJ2-7 | TRBD2 | TRBV19 | few | TGTGCCAGTAGTCCAGTGGGACTAGCGGGAGGGTCCTACGAGCAGTACTTC | CASSPVGLAGGSYEQYF
TRBJ2-3 | . | TRBV5-1 | . | TGCGCCAGCAGCGAATCTAGCCACCTCACAGATACGCAGTATTTT | CASSESSHLTDTQYF